The 30 T cell receptor beta chains given below trace back to one sample, sequenced in a study of T cell responses to AZD1222 COVID-19 vaccine. The table came from immunoSEQ multiplex PCR; TCRdb's copy has only in-frame clones and leaves some out. This sample has under 200,000 clones, with approximately 90% found just once. The material was peripheral blood, obtained 28 days after the second dose of the MenACWY control vaccine. The receptors here all came from an adult who received the MenACWY meningococcal vaccine as a control.

The chain joins TRBV24-1 to TRBJ2-5, with TRBD2 as a possible D gene (6 bases). The CDR3 is made up of 12 amino acids. The V and J ends lost 9 bases and 2 bases respectively, with 9 bases between them. In germline, CDR1 is KGHDR, CDR2 SFDVKD. The CDR3 protein is CATGTSQETQYF. For the CDR3, the DNA is TGTGCCACCGGGACTTCTCAAGAGACCCAGTACTTC.

The V gene is TRBV11-2, the J gene TRBJ2-7, with D tentatively TRBD1 (6 bases). Germline V gives CDR1 SGHAT, CDR2 FQNNGV. The CDR3 is 12 residues long. V was clipped by 5 bases and J by 4 bases, with 9 bases between them. The CDR3 nucleotides read TGTGCCAGCAGCCGGACAGCGTACGAGCAGTACTTC. The encoded protein is CASSRTAYEQYF.

The chain links TRBV7-8 to TRBJ2-4; D might be TRBD2 (6 bases). This CDR3 spans 20 amino acids. Deletions cut 10 bases from V and 8 bases from J, with 39 bases between. Germline loops: CDR1 SGHVS, CDR2 FQNEAQ. The CDR3 coding sequence is TGTGCCACCAAAGTTAAACAGCTAGGGATAGGGCAGGCCGGCGGGGACATTCAGTACTTC. The encoded protein is CATKVKQLGIGQAGGDIQYF.

The V gene is TRBV5-6, the J gene TRBJ1-4; D unclear. The CDR3 is 15 amino acids. Germline assignment: CDR1 SGHDT and CDR2 YYEEEE. Trimming took 4 bases from V and 5 from J, leaving 15 bases between them. The CDR3 spells CASSPSRSMNEKLFF. The CDR3 DNA is TGTGCCAGCAGCCCTAGCCGGTCTATGAATGAAAAACTGTTTTTT.

This chain links TRBV27 with TRBJ2-2; D remains unclear. Trimming removed 7 bases at V and 7 bases at J, with 16 bases between. CDR1 is MNHEY and CDR2 is SMNVEV in the germline V gene (reference sequence). This CDR3 comprises 14 residues. The CDR3 DNA is TGTGCCAGCATCCTCAAGCTAGGCCTCGGGGAGCTGTTTTTT. The encoded protein is CASILKLGLGELFF.

CDR3 bases: TGTGCCAGCTCACGGCCGGCCGGTGCGACAGCCGGCGGCTATGGCTACACCTTC. Translating it yields CASSRPAGATAGGYGYTF. V and J are TRBV18 and TRBJ1-2; tentative D call: TRBD1 (5 bases). Looked up from germline, CDR1 is KGHSH and CDR2 is LQKENI. Trimming left V 4 bases short and J 4 bases short, with 25 bases between. CDR3 length equals 18 residues.

This chain uses TRBV24-1 with TRBJ1-5; possible D gene TRBD1, 5 bases. CDR1 is KGHDR, CDR2 SFDVKD, per germline. CDR3 length: 22 amino acids. V lost 0 bases and J lost 0, with 26 bases in between. The CDR3 DNA reads as TGTGCCACCAGTGATTTGCCCTCGGGTCTTGCTCGGGGCCCATATAGCAATCAGCCCCAGCATTTT. Protein: CATSDLPSGLARGPYSNQPQHF.

The chain carries TRBV5-1 and TRBJ1-6; D is possibly TRBD1 (6 bases). The CDR3 has 15 amino acids. Germline V gene lookup returns CDR1 SGHRS and CDR2 YFSETQ. Trimming left V 2 bases short and J 14 bases short, with 20 bases between. As DNA, the CDR3 is TGCGCCAGCAGCTTTCAGGGGCCAGAACGCGGGGCCCTCCACTTT. It codes for CASSFQGPERGALHF. The whole variable domain, remainder taken from reference TRBV5-1 and TRBJ1-6, is KAGVTQTPRYLIKTRGQQVTLSCSPISGHRSVSWYQQTPGQGLQFLFEYFSETQRNKGNFPGRFSGRQFSNSRSEMNVSTLELGDSALYLCASSFQGPERGALHFGNGTRLTVT.

V usage is TRBV7-8 and J usage is TRBJ1-5; 9 bases line up with TRBD1. The germline gives CDR1 SGHVS, CDR2 FQNEAQ. V dropped 5 bases and J dropped 7; count of bases not matched to a gene: 9. The CDR3 covers 15 residues. CDR3 nucleotide sequence: TGTGCCAGCAGCGTACTACAGGGGGCACGGCAGCCCCAGCATTTT. Translation gives CASSVLQGARQPQHF.

The chain employs TRBV7-9 and TRBJ1-5, with 7 bases that match TRBD1. The CDR3 runs 16 residues. The J segment lost 1 base and the V segment lost 1 base, leaving 4 bases of the junction unmatched. From germline, CDR1 is SEHNR and CDR2 FQNEAQ (reference sequence). The CDR3 region is CASSLGQGISNQPQHF. The CDR3 coding sequence is TGTGCCAGCAGCTTAGGACAGGGAATCAGCAATCAGCCCCAGCATTTT.

CDR3 amino acids: CATGGQGPTDTQYF. The DNA for the CDR3 is TGTGCCACCGGAGGACAGGGCCCCACAGATACGCAGTATTTT. V gene TRBV24-1 combines with J gene TRBJ2-3; 8 positions match TRBD1. V dropped 9 bases and J dropped 2; count of bases not matched to a gene: 6. This CDR3 contains 14 residues. Germline V gene data show CDR1 as KGHDR and CDR2 as SFDVKD.

V and J are TRBV29-1 and TRBJ2-1; 12 nucleotides line up with TRBD2. The germline V gene encodes CDR1 SQVTM and CDR2 ANQGSEA. The J segment lost 7 bases and the V segment lost 6 bases, leaving 10 bases of the junction unmatched. The CDR3 is 15 residues long. The CDR3, as DNA: TGCAGCGTCGCGGGACTAGCGGGCTTAGTGAATGAGCAGTTCTTC. Amino acid sequence: CSVAGLAGLVNEQFF.

The chain links TRBV12-3 or TRBV12-4 to TRBJ2-7; D remains unclear. The CDR3 is 12 amino acids. Deletions cut 3 bases from V and 6 bases from J, with 9 bases between. CDR3 bases: TGTGCCAGCAGTTTCTACCGCACCGAGCAGTACTTC. This sequence encodes CASSFYRTEQYF.

The gene calls are TRBV15 and TRBJ1-2; possible D gene TRBD1, 5 bases. The CDR3 has 14 residues. Germline V gene sequence: CDR1 LNHNV, CDR2 YYDKDF (reference sequence). With 4 bases removed from V and 0 bases from J, the gap between germline ends came to 9 bases. DNA for the CDR3: TGTGCCACCAGCAATCAGGGTTCTAACTATGGCTACACCTTC. The encoded protein is CATSNQGSNYGYTF.

CDR3 DNA sequence: TGTGCCAGCAACCATAACCTAGCGGGAGGGAACAATGAGCAGTTCTTC. It translates to CASNHNLAGGNNEQFF. This chain uses TRBV9 with TRBJ2-1; the match to TRBD2 covers 12 bases. The V and J ends lost 6 bases and 5 bases, in that order; junction bases with no gene match: 9. This CDR3 contains 16 residues. Germline CDR1 and CDR2: SGDLS and YYNGEE.

This clone occurred a few times. V usage is TRBV30 and J usage is TRBJ1-5, with D hard to call. The CDR3 consists of 14 residues. V lost 0 bases and J 4 bases, leaving 10 bases between the germline ends. The germline CDR1 and CDR2 sequences are GTSNPN and SVGIG (reference sequence). The chain's CDR3 is CAWSVRAANQPQHF. CDR3 DNA: TGTGCCTGGAGTGTACGGGCAGCAAATCAGCCCCAGCATTTT.

This clone is a singleton in its sample. The V gene is TRBV5-1, the J gene TRBJ2-1; D might be TRBD2 (6 bases). The CDR3 runs to 14 residues. Between the trimmed V and J ends, which lost 4 bases and 4 bases, there was a span of 12 bases. Germline V gene data show CDR1 as SGHRS and CDR2 as YFSETQ. The CDR3 bases are TGCGCCAGCAGCCGGGACGGACTATACAATGAGCAGTTCTTC. Protein product: CASSRDGLYNEQFF.

This chain uses TRBV19 with TRBJ2-1, with 11 bases lining up with TRBD2. Per germline, CDR1 LNHDA and CDR2 SQIVND (reference sequence). The CDR3 has 16 amino acids. With 0 bases clipped from V and 6 bases from J, the junction kept 4 bases outside the gene matches. Here the CDR3 DNA reads TGTGCCAGTAGTATAGAACTAGCGGGAGTAGGCAATGAGCAGTTCTTC. Translation: CASSIELAGVGNEQFF. The full variable domain, its missing parts supplied by reference TRBV19 and TRBJ2-1, is DGGITQSPKYLFRKEGQNVTLSCEQNLNHDAMYWYRQDPGQGLRLIYYSQIVNDFQKGDIAEGYSVSREKKESFPLTVTSAQKNPTAFYLCASSIELAGVGNEQFFGPGTRLTVL.

The chain combines TRBV18 with TRBJ2-3; 11 bases align to TRBD2. The CDR3 runs to 15 residues. J lost 3 bases, V lost 3 bases, and 2 bases had no gene match. In germline, CDR1 is KGHSH, CDR2 LQKENI. The chain's CDR3 is CASSPGTSGTDTQYF. As DNA, the CDR3 is TGTGCCAGCTCACCCGGGACTAGCGGAACAGATACGCAGTATTTT.

V and J are TRBV7-3 and TRBJ1-2, with TRBD1 identical over 8 bases. Trimming at V came to 5 bases and at J to 4 bases, leaving 6 bases not matched to a gene. Germline lookup yields CDR1 SGHTA and CDR2 FQGTGA. This CDR3 is built from 14 residues. For the CDR3, the DNA is TGTGCCAGCAGCCCTAACAGGGGGGGCTATGGCTACACCTTC. Protein: CASSPNRGGYGYTF.

This clone appeared a single time. The gene calls are TRBV19 and TRBJ1-5, with D tentatively TRBD1 (5 bases). This CDR3 comprises 15 residues. Trimming removed 7 bases from V and 1 base from J, with 14 bases in between. Germline V gene data show CDR1 as LNHDA and CDR2 as SQIVND (reference sequence). CDR3 residues: CASTRRGGSNQPQHF. CDR3 nucleotides: TGTGCCAGTACCCGTCGGGGGGGGAGCAATCAGCCCCAGCATTTT.

The chain couples TRBV7-3 to TRBJ2-7, with 15 bases matching TRBD2. CDR3 length: 18 amino acids. Germline V gene lookup returns CDR1 SGHTA and CDR2 FQGTGA. V lost 4 bases to trimming and J lost 4 bases; unmatched junction nucleotides: 11. The CDR3 here is CASSSTGAGTSGRYEQYF. CDR3 in DNA: TGTGCCAGCAGCTCGACAGGAGCCGGGACTAGCGGGAGGTACGAGCAGTACTTC. The entire variable domain, with the rest obtained from reference TRBV7-3 and TRBJ2-7, is as follows: GAGVSQTPSNKVTEKGKYVELRCDPISGHTALYWYRQSLGQGPEFLIYFQGTGAADDSGLPNDRFFAVRPEGSVSTLKIQRTERGDSAVYLCASSSTGAGTSGRYEQYFGPGTRLTVT.

V and J are TRBV9 and TRBJ2-1, with D unclear. The CDR3 has 15 amino acids. The V and J ends lost 0 bases and 2 bases respectively, with 9 bases between them. Germline lookup yields CDR1 SGDLS and CDR2 YYNGEE. The CDR3 region has the DNA TGTGCCAGCAGCGTAGCTGGTCCCCCCTACAATGAGCAGTTCTTC. Its protein is CASSVAGPPYNEQFF.

The genes are TRBV7-9 and TRBJ2-7, with 9 bases fitting TRBD2. Unmatched junction bases numbered 6, after V lost 1 base and J lost 5 bases. Germline values: CDR1 SEHNR, CDR2 FQNEAQ (reference sequence). CDR3 length: 15 residues. CDR3 nucleotides: TGTGCCAGCAGCTTAGGGGGGCTAGCGGGACACGAGCAGTACTTC. It specifies CASSLGGLAGHEQYF. Using reference TRBV7-9 and TRBJ2-7 for the parts outside the CDR3, the full variable domain is DTGVSQNPRHKITKRGQNVTFRCDPISEHNRLYWYRQTLGQGPEFLTYFQNEAQLEKSRLLSDRFSAERPKGSFSTLEIQRTEQGDSAMYLCASSLGGLAGHEQYFGPGTRLTVT.

This sequence joins TRBV19 and TRBJ1-5, with unresolved D. This CDR3 spans 15 amino acids. Germline V lookup: CDR1 LNHDA, CDR2 SQIVND (reference sequence). The V end was cut by 3 bases, the J end by 3 bases, with 12 bases between. CDR3 bases: TGTGCCAGTAGTATTCACCGGGAACTCAATCAGCCCCAGCATTTT. It yields the protein CASSIHRELNQPQHF.

The chain combines TRBV27 with TRBJ2-5; 10 positions agree with TRBD2. Germline V gene sequence: CDR1 MNHEY, CDR2 SMNVEV (reference sequence). The CDR3 has 16 residues. Germline trimming cut 6 bases from V and 5 bases from J; bases unmatched to any gene: 12. CDR3: CASRPGLAGDDETQYF. The CDR3, as DNA: TGTGCCAGCAGGCCCGGCCTAGCGGGAGATGATGAGACCCAGTACTTC.

The chain joins TRBV30 to TRBJ2-7, with unresolved D. There are 11 residues in the CDR3. V was shortened by 1 base and J by 5 bases, with 6 bases between the two germline ends. Germline values: CDR1 GTSNPN, CDR2 SVGIG (reference sequence). The CDR3 DNA is TGTGCCTGGAGTGCAGCGAACGAGCAGTACTTC. Translating gives CAWSAANEQYF.

The chain employs TRBV11-1 and TRBJ2-7, with 8 bases aligning to TRBD1. CDR3 size: 13 residues. Trimming cost V 5 bases and J 3 bases; bases outside gene matches: 3. Germline loops: CDR1 SGHAT, CDR2 FQDESV (reference sequence). This CDR3 reads CASSLGQDYEQYF. The CDR3 bases are TGTGCCAGCAGCCTGGGACAGGACTACGAGCAGTACTTC.

This rearrangement joins TRBV11-2 to TRBJ2-7; TRBD2 agrees at 10 bases. There are 14 residues in the CDR3. Germline V gene data show CDR1 as SGHAT and CDR2 as FQNNGV. V trimming: 8 bases; J trimming: 7 bases; junction bases outside the gene matches: 11. The DNA of the CDR3 is TGTGCCAGCCGAGCCGGGACTAGCGTCTTGGAGCAGTACTTC. It encodes CASRAGTSVLEQYF.

This clone was recorded once. This chain links TRBV28 with TRBJ1-5, with D possibly TRBD1 on 5 matching bases. Trimming left V 7 bases short and J 3 bases short, with 16 bases between. Germline loops: CDR1 MDHEN, CDR2 SYDVKM. The CDR3 is 15 residues long. The CDR3 spells CASTPGGAVNQPQHF. The CDR3 region has the DNA TGTGCCAGCACTCCTGGCGGGGCCGTCAATCAGCCCCAGCATTTT.